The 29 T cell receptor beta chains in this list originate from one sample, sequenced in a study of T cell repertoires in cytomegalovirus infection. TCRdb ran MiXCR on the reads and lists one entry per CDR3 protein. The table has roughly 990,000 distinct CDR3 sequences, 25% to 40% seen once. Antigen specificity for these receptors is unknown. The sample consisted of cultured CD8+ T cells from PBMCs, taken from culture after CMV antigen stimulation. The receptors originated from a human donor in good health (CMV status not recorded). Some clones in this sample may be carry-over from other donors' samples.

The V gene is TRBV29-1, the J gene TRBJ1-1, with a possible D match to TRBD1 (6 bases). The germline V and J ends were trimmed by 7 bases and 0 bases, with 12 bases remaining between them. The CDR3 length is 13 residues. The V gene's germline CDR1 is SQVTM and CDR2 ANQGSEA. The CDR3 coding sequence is TGCAGCGCGCCGAGGGGGGTGAACACTGAAGCTTTCTTT. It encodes CSAPRGVNTEAFF.

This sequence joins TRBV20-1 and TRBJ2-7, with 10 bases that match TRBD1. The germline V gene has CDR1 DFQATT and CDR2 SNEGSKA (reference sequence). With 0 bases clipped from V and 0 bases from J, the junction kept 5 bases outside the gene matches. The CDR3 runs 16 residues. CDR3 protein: CSARDHDRGHSYEQYF. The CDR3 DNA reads TGCAGTGCTAGAGATCACGACAGGGGGCACTCCTACGAGCAGTACTTC.

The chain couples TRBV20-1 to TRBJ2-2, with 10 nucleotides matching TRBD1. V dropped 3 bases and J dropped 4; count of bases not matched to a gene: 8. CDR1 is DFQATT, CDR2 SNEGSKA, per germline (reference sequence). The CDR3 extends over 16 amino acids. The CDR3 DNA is TGCAGTGCTAGGGGGGACAGGGGCCTAGTCACCGGGGAGCTGTTTTTT. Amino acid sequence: CSARGDRGLVTGELFF.

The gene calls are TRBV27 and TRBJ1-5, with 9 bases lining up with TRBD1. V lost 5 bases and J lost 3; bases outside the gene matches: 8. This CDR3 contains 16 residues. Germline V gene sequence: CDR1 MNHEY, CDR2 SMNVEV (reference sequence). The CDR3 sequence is CASSPPGQGTNQPQHF. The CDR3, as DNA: TGTGCCAGCAGTCCCCCCGGACAGGGGACCAATCAGCCCCAGCATTTT.

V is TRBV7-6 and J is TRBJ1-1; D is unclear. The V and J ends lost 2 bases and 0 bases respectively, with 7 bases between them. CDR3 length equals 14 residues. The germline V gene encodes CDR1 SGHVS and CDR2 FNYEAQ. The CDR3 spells CASSLSVVNTEAFF. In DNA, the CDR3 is TGTGCCAGCAGCTTAAGTGTTGTGAACACTGAAGCTTTCTTT.

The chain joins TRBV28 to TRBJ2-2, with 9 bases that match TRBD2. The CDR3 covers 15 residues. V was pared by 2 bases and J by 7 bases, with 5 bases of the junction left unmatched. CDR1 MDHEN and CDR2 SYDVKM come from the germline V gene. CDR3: CASSLIAGVYGELFF. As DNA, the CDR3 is TGTGCCAGCAGTTTAATAGCGGGGGTCTACGGGGAGCTGTTTTTT.

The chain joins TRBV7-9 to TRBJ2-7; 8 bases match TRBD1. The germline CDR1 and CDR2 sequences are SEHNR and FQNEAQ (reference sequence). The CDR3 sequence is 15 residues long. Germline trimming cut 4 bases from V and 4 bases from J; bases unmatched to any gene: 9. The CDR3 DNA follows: TGTGCCAGCAGCTCCGGACAGGGAAAAACTTACGAGCAGTACGTC. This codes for CASSSGQGKTYEQYV.

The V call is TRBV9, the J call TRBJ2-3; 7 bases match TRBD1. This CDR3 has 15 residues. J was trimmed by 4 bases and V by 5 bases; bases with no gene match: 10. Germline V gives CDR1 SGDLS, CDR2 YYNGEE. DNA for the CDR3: TGTGCCAGCAGTGATCAGGGGGTCGTTTCAGATACGCAGTATTTT. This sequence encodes CASSDQGVVSDTQYF. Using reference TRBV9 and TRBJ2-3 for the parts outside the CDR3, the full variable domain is DSGVTQTPKHLITATGQRVTLRCSPRSGDLSVYWYQQSLDQGLQFLIQYYNGEERAKGNILERFSAQQFPDLHSELNLSSLELGDSALYFCASSDQGVVSDTQYFGPGTRLTVL.

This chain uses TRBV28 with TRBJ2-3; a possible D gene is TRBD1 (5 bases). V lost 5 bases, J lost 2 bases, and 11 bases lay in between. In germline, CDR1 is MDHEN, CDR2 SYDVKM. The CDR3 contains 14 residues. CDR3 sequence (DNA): TGTGCCAGCAGTCCGACAGTGACCACAGATACGCAGTATTTT. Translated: CASSPTVTTDTQYF.

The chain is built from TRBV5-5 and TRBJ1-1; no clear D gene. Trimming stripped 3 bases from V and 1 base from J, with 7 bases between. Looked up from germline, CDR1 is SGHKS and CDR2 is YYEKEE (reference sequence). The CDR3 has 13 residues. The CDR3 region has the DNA TGTGCCAGCAGCTCTCACCCGAACACTGAAGCTTTCTTT. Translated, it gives CASSSHPNTEAFF.

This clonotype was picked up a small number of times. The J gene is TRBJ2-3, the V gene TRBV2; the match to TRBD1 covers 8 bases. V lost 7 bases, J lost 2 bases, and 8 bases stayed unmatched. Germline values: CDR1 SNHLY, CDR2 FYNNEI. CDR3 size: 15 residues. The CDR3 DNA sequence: TGTGCCAGCACACTGGGGGACAGGATCACAGATACGCAGTATTTT. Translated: CASTLGDRITDTQYF.

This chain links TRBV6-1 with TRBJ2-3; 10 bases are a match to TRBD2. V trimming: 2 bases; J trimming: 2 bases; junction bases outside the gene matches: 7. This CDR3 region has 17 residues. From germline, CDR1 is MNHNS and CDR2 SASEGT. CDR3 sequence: CASSEPPAGGTTDTQYF. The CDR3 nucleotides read TGTGCCAGCAGTGAACCCCCAGCGGGGGGGACCACAGATACGCAGTATTTT.

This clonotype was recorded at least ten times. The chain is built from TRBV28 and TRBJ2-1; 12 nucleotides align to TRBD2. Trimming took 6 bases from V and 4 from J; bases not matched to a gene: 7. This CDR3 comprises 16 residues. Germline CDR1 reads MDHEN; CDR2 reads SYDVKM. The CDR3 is CASSAWTSGAYNEQFF. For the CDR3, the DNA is TGTGCCAGCAGCGCATGGACTAGCGGGGCTTACAATGAGCAGTTCTTC.

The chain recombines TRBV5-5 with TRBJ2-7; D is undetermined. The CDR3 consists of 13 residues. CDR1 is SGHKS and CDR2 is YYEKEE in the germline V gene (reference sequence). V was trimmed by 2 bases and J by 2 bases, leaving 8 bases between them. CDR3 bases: TGTGCCAGCAGCTTCTCTATGGCCTACGAGCAGTACTTC. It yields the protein CASSFSMAYEQYF.

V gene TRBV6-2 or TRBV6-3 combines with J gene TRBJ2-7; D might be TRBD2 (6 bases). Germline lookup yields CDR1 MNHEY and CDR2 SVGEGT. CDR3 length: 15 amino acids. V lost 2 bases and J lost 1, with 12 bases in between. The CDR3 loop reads CASSYQRGISYEQYV. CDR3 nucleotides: TGTGCCAGCAGTTACCAACGGGGGATATCCTACGAGCAGTACGTC.

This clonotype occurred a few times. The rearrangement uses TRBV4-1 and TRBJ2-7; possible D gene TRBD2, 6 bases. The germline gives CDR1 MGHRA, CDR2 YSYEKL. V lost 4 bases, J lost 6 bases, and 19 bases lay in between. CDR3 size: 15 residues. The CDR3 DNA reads TGCGCCAGCAGCCCCGGCCGGGACTCCGCGAGCGAGCAGTACTTC. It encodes CASSPGRDSASEQYF.

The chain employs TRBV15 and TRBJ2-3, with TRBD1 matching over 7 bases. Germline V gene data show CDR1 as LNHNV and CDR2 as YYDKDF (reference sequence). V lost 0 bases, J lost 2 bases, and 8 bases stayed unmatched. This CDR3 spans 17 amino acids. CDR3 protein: CATSRDQGTEFTDTQYF. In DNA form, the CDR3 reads TGTGCCACCAGCAGAGATCAGGGGACAGAATTCACAGATACGCAGTATTTT.

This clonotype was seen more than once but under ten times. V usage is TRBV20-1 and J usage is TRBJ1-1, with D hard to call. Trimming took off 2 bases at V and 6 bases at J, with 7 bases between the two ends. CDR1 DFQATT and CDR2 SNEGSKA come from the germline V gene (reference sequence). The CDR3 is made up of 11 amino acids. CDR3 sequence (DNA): TGCAGTGCTAGAAGAGGGCCTGAAGCTTTCTTT. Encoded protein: CSARRGPEAFF.

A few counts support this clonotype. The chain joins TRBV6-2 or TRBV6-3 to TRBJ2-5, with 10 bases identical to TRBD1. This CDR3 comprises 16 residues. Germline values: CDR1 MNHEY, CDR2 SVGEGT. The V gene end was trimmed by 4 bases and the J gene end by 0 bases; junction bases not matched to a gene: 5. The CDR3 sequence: CASSSPDRGYQETQYF. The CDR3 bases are TGTGCCAGCAGTTCCCCGGACAGGGGGTACCAAGAGACCCAGTACTTC.

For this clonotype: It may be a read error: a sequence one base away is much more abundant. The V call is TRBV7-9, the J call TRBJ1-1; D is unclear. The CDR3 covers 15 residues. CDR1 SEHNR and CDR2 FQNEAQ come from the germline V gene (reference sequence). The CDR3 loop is CVSTFAGGRDTEAFF. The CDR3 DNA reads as TGTGTCAGCACCTTTGCAGGAGGGCGGGACACTGAAGCTTTCTTT.

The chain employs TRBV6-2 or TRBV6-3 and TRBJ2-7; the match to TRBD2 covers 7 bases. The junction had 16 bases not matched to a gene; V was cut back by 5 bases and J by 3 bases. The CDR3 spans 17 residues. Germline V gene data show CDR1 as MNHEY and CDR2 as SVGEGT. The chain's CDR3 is CASSRTPLEAGRYEQYF. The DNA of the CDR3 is TGTGCCAGCAGTCGGACCCCCCTTGAAGCGGGACGCTACGAGCAGTACTTC.

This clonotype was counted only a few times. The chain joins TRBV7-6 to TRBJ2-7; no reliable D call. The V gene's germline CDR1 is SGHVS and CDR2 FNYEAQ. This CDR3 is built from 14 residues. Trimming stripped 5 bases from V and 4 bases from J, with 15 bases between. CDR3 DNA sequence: TGTGCCAGCAGCGAAATAGGTCGGGTTTACGAGCAGTACGTC. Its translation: CASSEIGRVYEQYV.

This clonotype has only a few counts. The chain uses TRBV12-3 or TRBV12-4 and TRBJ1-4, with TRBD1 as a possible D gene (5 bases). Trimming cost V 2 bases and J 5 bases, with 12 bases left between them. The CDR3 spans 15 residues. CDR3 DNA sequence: TGTGCCAGCAGTTTATCTAAAAGGGGAAATGAAAAACTGTTTTTT. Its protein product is CASSLSKRGNEKLFF.

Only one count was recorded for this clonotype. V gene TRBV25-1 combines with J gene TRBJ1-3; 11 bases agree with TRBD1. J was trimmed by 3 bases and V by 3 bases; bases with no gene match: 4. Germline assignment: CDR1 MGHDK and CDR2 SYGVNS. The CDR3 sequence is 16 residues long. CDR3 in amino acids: CASSDGTGGVGNTIYF. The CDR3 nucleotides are TGTGCCAGCAGTGACGGGACAGGGGGTGTTGGAAACACCATATATTTT.

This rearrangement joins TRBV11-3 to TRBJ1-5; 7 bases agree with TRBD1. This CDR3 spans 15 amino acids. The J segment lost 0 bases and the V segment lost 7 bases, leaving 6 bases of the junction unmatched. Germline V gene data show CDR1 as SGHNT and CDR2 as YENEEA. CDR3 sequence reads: CASTSGTDSNQPQHF. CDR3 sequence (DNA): TGTGCCAGCACCAGCGGGACAGATAGCAATCAGCCCCAGCATTTT. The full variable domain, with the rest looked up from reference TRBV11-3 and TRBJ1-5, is EAGVVQSPRYKIIEKKQPVAFWCNPISGHNTLYWYLQNLGQGPELLIRYENEEAVDDSQLPKDRFSAERLKGVDSTLKIQPAELGDSAVYLCASTSGTDSNQPQHFGDGTRLSIL.

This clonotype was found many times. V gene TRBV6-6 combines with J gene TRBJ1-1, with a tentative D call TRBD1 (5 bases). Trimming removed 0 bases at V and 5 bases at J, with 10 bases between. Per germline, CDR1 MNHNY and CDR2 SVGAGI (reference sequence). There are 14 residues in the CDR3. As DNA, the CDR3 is TGTGCCAGCAGTTACTCGATCGGGGGGACTGAAGCTTTCTTT. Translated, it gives CASSYSIGGTEAFF.

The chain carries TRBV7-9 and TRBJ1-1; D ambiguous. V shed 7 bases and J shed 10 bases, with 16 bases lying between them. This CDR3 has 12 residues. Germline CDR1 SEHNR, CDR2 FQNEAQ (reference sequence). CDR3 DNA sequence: TGTGCCAGCACCCCCCCCCTGTTCGGAGCTTTCTTT. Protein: CASTPPLFGAFF.

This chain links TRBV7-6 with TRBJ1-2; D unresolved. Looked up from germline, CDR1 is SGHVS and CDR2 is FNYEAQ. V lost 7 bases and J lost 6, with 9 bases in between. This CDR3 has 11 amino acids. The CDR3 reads CASNKHNGYTF. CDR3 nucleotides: TGTGCCAGCAACAAACATAATGGCTACACCTTC.

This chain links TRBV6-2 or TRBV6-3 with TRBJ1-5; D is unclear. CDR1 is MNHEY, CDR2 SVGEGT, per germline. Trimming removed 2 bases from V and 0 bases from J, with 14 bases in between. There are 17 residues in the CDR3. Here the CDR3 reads CASSYDPGVLSNQPQHF. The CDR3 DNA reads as TGTGCCAGCAGTTACGATCCCGGCGTCCTTAGCAATCAGCCCCAGCATTTT.